Below, 19 T cell receptor beta chains from the same sample are listed, as sequenced in a study of blood T cell repertoires in COVID-19. TCRdb's table, derived via immunoSEQ multiplex PCR, lists solely in-frame clones and lacks some. The table records 170,000 or so clones, over 80% of them present only once. Sequenced input: peripheral blood. The receptor set was obtained from a woman in her fifties or sixties with acute or convalescent COVID-19.

The DNA for the CDR3 is TGTGCCAGCAGCGACTCCCCGGTCTCCTACAATGAGCAGTTCTTC. Encoded protein: CASSDSPVSYNEQFF. The chain joins TRBV9 to TRBJ2-1, with D unclear. CDR3 length: 15 residues. From germline, CDR1 is SGDLS and CDR2 YYNGEE. V lost 3 bases and J 0 bases, leaving 10 bases between the germline ends.

This chain joins TRBV5-4 and TRBJ2-2; TRBD1 matches at 8 bases. Germline CDR1 is SGHNT and CDR2 is YYREEE (reference sequence). The CDR3 spans 16 residues. The V gene end was trimmed by 3 bases and the J gene end by 3 bases; junction bases not matched to a gene: 7. CDR3 nucleotides: TGTGCCAGCAGCTACCGACAGGGGACTTACACCGGGGAGCTGTTTTTT. Amino acid sequence: CASSYRQGTYTGELFF.

V is TRBV6-2 or TRBV6-3 and J is TRBJ1-1; possible D gene TRBD1, 6 bases. Germline V gene sequence: CDR1 MNHEY, CDR2 SVGEGT. V was clipped by 0 bases and J by 10 bases, with 21 bases between them. The CDR3 spans 16 residues. As DNA, the CDR3 is TGTGCCAGCAGTTACTCTGCTACCCTCGGGGGGCTAGTAGCTTTCTTT. Its protein product is CASSYSATLGGLVAFF.

This clone occurred once. The rearrangement links TRBV5-1 to TRBJ2-1; unclear D gene. V dropped 4 bases and J dropped 0 bases, with 8 bases sitting between them. From germline, CDR1 is SGHRS and CDR2 YFSETQ. The CDR3 runs 14 residues. The CDR3 DNA reads as TGCGCCAGCAGCCAGACGGGCTCCTACAATGAGCAGTTCTTC. Translation: CASSQTGSYNEQFF.

The gene calls are TRBV7-9 and TRBJ2-1; TRBD2 matches at 7 bases. Germline V CDR1 and CDR2: SEHNR, FQNEAQ (reference sequence). Germline trimming cut 1 base from V and 6 bases from J; bases unmatched to any gene: 6. The CDR3 is made up of 15 amino acids. The CDR3 reads CASSLVAGDFNEQFF. Written as DNA, the CDR3 is TGTGCCAGCAGCTTAGTCGCGGGGGACTTCAATGAGCAGTTCTTC.

This clone occurred a few times. The rearrangement uses TRBV6-2 or TRBV6-3 and TRBJ2-3, with 9 nucleotides matching TRBD2. Germline V lookup: CDR1 MNHEY, CDR2 SVGEGT. V shed 5 bases, J shed 2 bases, and the junction held 2 bases outside the gene matches. The CDR3 has 14 amino acids. Here the CDR3 DNA reads TGTGCCAGCAGTAGCGGGGGGCACACAGATACGCAGTATTTT. It codes for CASSSGGHTDTQYF.

Here the CDR3 reads CASSQGTVQRGYTF. CDR3 DNA sequence: TGTGCCAGCAGCCAAGGGACAGTTCAGCGTGGCTACACCTTC. This sequence joins TRBV3-1 (or the pseudogene TRBV3-2) and TRBJ1-2, with D perhaps TRBD1 (6 bases). This CDR3 comprises 14 residues. Trimming removed 1 base from V and 7 bases from J, with 13 bases in between. Germline lookup yields CDR1 LGHDT and CDR2 YNNKEL (reference sequence).

This chain uses TRBV19 with TRBJ2-2; TRBD1 agrees at 7 bases. Trimming cost V 6 bases and J 1 base; bases outside gene matches: 8. The CDR3 loop spans 16 amino acids. Per the germline V gene, CDR1 is LNHDA and CDR2 is SQIVND (reference sequence). The CDR3 sequence: CASSHRGYRNTGELFF. The CDR3 nucleotides read TGTGCCAGTAGCCACAGGGGTTACCGGAACACCGGGGAGCTGTTTTTT.

The chain carries TRBV6-2 or TRBV6-3 and TRBJ1-5; possibly TRBD1 for D (5 bases). The V gene lost 4 bases and the J gene lost 5 bases, with 9 bases spanning the gap. The CDR3 has 13 amino acids. The germline V gene encodes CDR1 MNHEY and CDR2 SVGEGT. CDR3 DNA: TGTGCCAGCAGTTTTACGGGGGATCAGCCCCAGCATTTT. Its translation: CASSFTGDQPQHF.

The chain is built from TRBV5-1 and TRBJ2-1, with 10 bases lining up with TRBD1. This CDR3 is 15 amino acids long. Germline V gene lookup returns CDR1 SGHRS and CDR2 YFSETQ. The V and J ends lost 3 bases and 7 bases, in that order; junction bases with no gene match: 7. The CDR3 is CASSWGQGKRNEQFF. CDR3 coding DNA: TGCGCCAGCAGCTGGGGACAGGGGAAAAGGAATGAGCAGTTCTTC.

The chain combines TRBV4-1 with TRBJ1-2; 7 positions match TRBD1. Germline loops: CDR1 MGHRA, CDR2 YSYEKL. The junction had 3 bases not matched to a gene; V was cut back by 1 base and J by 4 bases. This CDR3 has 14 residues. CDR3 sequence: CASSQATGPYGYTF. The CDR3 coding sequence is TGCGCCAGCAGCCAAGCGACAGGGCCCTATGGCTACACCTTC.

The V call is TRBV19, the J call TRBJ2-6; 11 bases map to TRBD1. The V gene's germline CDR1 is LNHDA and CDR2 SQIVND (reference sequence). The J segment lost 4 bases and the V segment lost 7 bases, leaving 9 bases of the junction unmatched. This CDR3 contains 17 residues. The CDR3 region has the DNA TGTGCCAGTACCGCCGGGACAGGGGGTCTAGGGGCCAACGTCCTGACTTTC. Its translation is CASTAGTGGLGANVLTF.

The chain uses TRBV7-8 and TRBJ1-2, with D unresolved. Germline CDR1 SGHVS, CDR2 FQNEAQ. The CDR3 sequence is 16 residues long. Trimming left V 3 bases short and J 0 bases short, with 14 bases between. CDR3 sequence: CASSFGTVTSNYGYTF. The DNA for the CDR3 is TGTGCCAGCAGCTTTGGCACCGTAACCTCTAACTATGGCTACACCTTC.

V gene TRBV24-1 combines with J gene TRBJ2-5; 9 bases are a match to TRBD2. The germline CDR1 and CDR2 sequences are KGHDR and SFDVKD. CDR3 length: 12 amino acids. The junction had 5 bases not matched to a gene; V was cut back by 11 bases and J by 5 bases. The chain's CDR3 is CASSGGKETQYF. CDR3 coding DNA: TGTGCCAGCAGCGGGGGGAAGGAGACCCAGTACTTC.

The V gene is TRBV6-5, the J gene TRBJ1-6; 7 nucleotides agree with TRBD1. The V segment lost 6 bases and the J segment 11 bases; nucleotides outside the gene matches: 7. Germline lookup yields CDR1 MNHEY and CDR2 SVGAGI. There are 13 residues in the CDR3. In DNA form, the CDR3 reads TGTGCCAGCAGCTCGGGACAGCCCCCACCCCTCCACTTT. This sequence encodes CASSSGQPPPLHF.

This sequence joins TRBV6-5 and TRBJ2-1; 7 bases agree with TRBD1. The germline V gene encodes CDR1 MNHEY and CDR2 SVGAGI. V shed 7 bases, J shed 7 bases, and the junction held 10 bases outside the gene matches. The CDR3 is 14 amino acids. CDR3 DNA sequence: TGTGCCAGCACCCTACAGGGGAGCGTTAATGAGCAGTTCTTC. Protein sequence: CASTLQGSVNEQFF.

The V call is TRBV5-4, the J call TRBJ2-3; 13 bases fit TRBD2. This CDR3 comprises 17 residues. The V gene end was trimmed by 1 base and the J gene end by 2 bases; junction bases not matched to a gene: 4. Germline V lookup: CDR1 SGHNT, CDR2 YYREEE (reference sequence). The CDR3 coding sequence is TGTGCCAGCAGCTTGAGGACTAGCGGGGGAGCCACAGATACGCAGTATTTT. Encoded protein: CASSLRTSGGATDTQYF.

Written as DNA, the CDR3 is TGCGCCAGCAGTGAATGGGGGGGGGCTTACAATCAGCCCCAGCATTTT. Its protein product is CASSEWGGAYNQPQHF. The V call is TRBV10-1, the J call TRBJ1-5; a possible D gene is TRBD1 (6 bases). Trimming stripped 3 bases from V and 3 bases from J, with 15 bases between. In germline, CDR1 is WNHNN, CDR2 SYGVQD (reference sequence). This CDR3 comprises 16 residues.

Concerning this clone itself: Other nucleotide sequences in the sample specify the same CDR3. This CDR3 is CASRDRANQPQHF. The CDR3 bases are TGTGCCAGTAGGGACAGGGCCAATCAGCCCCAGCATTTT. This rearrangement joins TRBV19 to TRBJ1-5; 8 nucleotides align to TRBD1. V was pared by 6 bases and J by 3 bases, with 1 base of the junction left unmatched. In germline, CDR1 is LNHDA, CDR2 SQIVND (reference sequence). CDR3 length equals 13 residues. Full variable domain (missing parts from reference TRBV19 and TRBJ1-5): DGGITQSPKYLFRKEGQNVTLSCEQNLNHDAMYWYRQDPGQGLRLIYYSQIVNDFQKGDIAEGYSVSREKKESFPLTVTSAQKNPTAFYLCASRDRANQPQHFGDGTRLSIL.